This T cell receptor beta chain was sequenced during a study of Ad26.COV2.S vaccination and SARS-CoV-2 variants. Overall study results and limits: Vaccine recipients and placebo recipients showed similar non-spike TCR breadth. Greater spike-specific TCR breadth was seen in vaccine recipients than in placebo recipients. Substantial response breadth was reportedly seen for spike-specific CD8+ and CD4+ T cells after vaccination.

Described treatment: 15 to 20 received Ad26.COV2.S at low or high dose, single or two shots; about 5 received placebo; per-sample allocation not given. Sampling was done on day 63 after the first vaccine or placebo injection. It was an adult aged 18-55 years in Boston who was the donor. This CDR3 region has 11 residues. The germline V and J ends were trimmed by 6 bases and 6 bases, with 8 bases remaining between them. As for this clone: Its antigen remains unidentified.

TCRdb's table, derived via immunoSEQ multiplex PCR, lists solely in-frame clones and lacks some. The sample includes over 400,000 clones, 90% of them seen just once. This sequence joins TRBV12-3 or TRBV12-4 and TRBJ1-1, with unresolved D. Source: peripheral blood, taken in a trial of Ad26.COV2.S vaccine versus placebo. The receptor comes from a person aged 18-60 years who received the Ad26.COV2.S COVID-19 vaccine or a placebo. The CDR3: CASRRTAEAFF. Written as DNA, the CDR3 is TGTGCCAGCAGACGGACCGCTGAAGCTTTCTTT.